These T cell receptor beta chains were read from a single sample in a study of OX40 agonist ivuxolimab in advanced cancers. Libraries were prepared by immunoSEQ multiplex PCR; TCRdb keeps only in-frame clonotypes and omits some of them. The data show tens of thousands of clones, 87% seen once. Here the sequenced sample was CD4+ or CD8+ T cells sorted from blood, taken in a trial of the OX40 agonist ivuxolimab. Every receptor here comes from an adult with an advanced solid tumor such as melanoma, head and neck, liver or kidney cancer. The CDR3 runs from the conserved cysteine through the conserved F or W. D genes are given only for firm matches. Where a row states a size, it is once, few, many or the class of an expanded clone; other rows omit it.

size	V	D	J	DNA	CDR3
.	TRBV18	TRBD1	TRBJ2-5	TGTGCCAGCTCACCGGGACAGCAAGAGACCCAGTACTTC	CASSPGQQETQYF
.	TRBV10-2	.	TRBJ1-1	TGCGCCAGCAGTCCCCGGACAGAGGGAGCTTTCTTT	CASSPRTEGAFF
.	TRBV27	TRBD1	TRBJ2-1	TGTGCCAGCAGTAGGGGGACAGCTTACAATGAGCAGTTCTTC	CASSRGTAYNEQFF
.	TRBV5-1	TRBD2	TRBJ2-3	TGCGCCAGCAGCGTCGGACTAGGTGCCATTCAGGGTACGCAGTATTTT	CASSVGLGAIQGTQYF
few	TRBV7-2	.	TRBJ2-7	TGTGCCAGCAGTAATGGCAGGGCCTACGAGCAGTACTTC	CASSNGRAYEQYF
.	TRBV7-7	.	TRBJ2-5	TGTGCTAGCAGCTTGGCCCAATCGGATGTCGAGACCCAGTACTTC	CASSLAQSDVETQYF
.	TRBV18	.	TRBJ1-6	TGTGCCAGCTCACCCACAGAGATCTATAATTCACCCCTCCACTTT	CASSPTEIYNSPLHF
.	TRBV27	.	TRBJ2-7	TGTGCCAGCAGTCCCCTCCCCCGGACTATTTCCTACGAGCAGTACTTC	CASSPLPRTISYEQYF
once	TRBV7-2	TRBD1	TRBJ1-6	TGTGCCAGCAGTTTAAAGACAGGGGCCGGGAATTCACCCCTCCACTTT	CASSLKTGAGNSPLHF
once	TRBV23-1	.	TRBJ1-1	TGCGCCAGCAGTCAATCCAGCGGGGATGCCGGAGTGCAAGCTTTCTTT	CASSQSSGDAGVQAFF
once	TRBV9	.	TRBJ2-1	TGTGCCAGCAGCGTAGGGTTCAGCTCCTACAATGAGCAGTTCTTC	CASSVGFSSYNEQFF
.	TRBV27	.	TRBJ2-1	TGTGCCAGCAGTCCCGTCGGGGCGGATGAGCAGTTCTTC	CASSPVGADEQFF
.	TRBV10-2	TRBD2	TRBJ2-1	TGCGCCAGCAGGCTGACTGGCGGGAGCTCCTACAATGAGCAGTTCTTC	CASRLTGGSSYNEQFF
.	TRBV7-8	.	TRBJ2-4	TGTGCCAGCAGCTTAGTTCTGGGTACTGGAAACATTCAGTACTTC	CASSLVLGTGNIQYF
.	TRBV7-7	.	TRBJ2-5	TGTGCTAGCAGCTTAGCCCTGGAGTGGGCCCAGTACTTC	CASSLALEWAQYF
once	TRBV2	TRBD1	TRBJ1-2	TGTGCCAGCATTCGGGACAGGGCGGACTATGGCTACACCTTC	CASIRDRADYGYTF
.	TRBV14	TRBD1	TRBJ2-7	TGTGCCAGCAGCCAAGAATTCGGGACAGTCTACGAGCAGTACTTC	CASSQEFGTVYEQYF
.	TRBV5-8	.	TRBJ2-5	TGTGCCAGCAGCTTCGGGGCGGGGAGTCAAGAGACCCAGTACTTC	CASSFGAGSQETQYF
.	TRBV29-1	.	TRBJ1-2	TGCAGCGTTGTCCCCCAAGGGTATGGGGGCTACACCTTC	CSVVPQGYGGYTF
.	TRBV4-2	TRBD1	TRBJ1-6	TGTGCCAGCAGCCAAGGGGACAGGGTTAATTCACCCCTCCACTTT	CASSQGDRVNSPLHF
.	TRBV7-9	TRBD1	TRBJ1-5	TGTGCCAGCAGCTTAGCGACAGGGGGGTATCAGCCCCAGCATTTT	CASSLATGGYQPQHF
.	TRBV19	.	TRBJ1-2	TGTGCCAGTAGTATTCATAGGGGGAACTATGGCTACACCTTC	CASSIHRGNYGYTF
many	TRBV18	.	TRBJ2-7	TGTGCCAGCTCCTCTGAGGGACACATCACCTACGAGCAGTACTTC	CASSSEGHITYEQYF
.	TRBV7-9	.	TRBJ1-2	TGTGCCAGCAGCCCGACCGGCCCTCGAGCGGGGGGCAGTGGCTATGGCTACACCTTC	CASSPTGPRAGGSGYGYTF
.	TRBV30	TRBD1	TRBJ2-7	TGTGCCTTCGACAGGGGGCCACGCGAGCAGTACTTC	CAFDRGPREQYF
.	TRBV5-4	.	TRBJ2-7	TGTGCCAGCAGCTTGGTTCTGGAGGGGGAGCAGTACTTC	CASSLVLEGEQYF
.	TRBV19	.	TRBJ1-3	TGTGCCAGTAAATCAGGGAACTCTGGAAACACCATATATTTT	CASKSGNSGNTIYF